This T cell receptor beta chain is drawn from a study of graft-versus-host responses after intestinal transplantation. Study at large: Every recipient underwent anti-thymocyte globulin induction, then tacrolimus and steroids for 2 to 3 years.

To note about this clone: The antigen is not known.

The table came from immunoSEQ multiplex PCR; TCRdb's copy has only in-frame clones and leaves some out. Of 100,000 or so clones in the sample, 80% to 95% were seen once. Study-level findings and limits: Maximum circulating GvH clone levels tracked with early post-transplant HvG decreases. GvH clones were identified in recipient marrow, with some first appearing in ileum or blood.

The clonotype was recovered from a human donor who received an intestinal transplant. The sample here was unstimulated CD4+ T cells sorted from spleen or lymph node cells, taken before intestinal transplant.

CDR3 DNA sequence: TGTGCCAGCAGGATGGGCGGCGGAGGTGGAGAGACCCAGTACTTC. Encoded protein: CASRMGGGGGETQYF. The chain recombines TRBV5-4 with TRBJ2-5; a weak D match, TRBD2 (5 bases). There are 15 residues in the CDR3. Germline lookup yields CDR1 SGHNT and CDR2 YYREEE (reference sequence). With 5 bases removed from V and 4 bases from J, the gap between germline ends came to 18 bases.